These 29 T cell receptor beta chains share one sample of origin, sequenced in a study of T cells in Graves' hyperthyroidism and ophthalmopathy. TCR beta CDR3 regions were amplified from RNA. An initial round of RT-PCR targeting the TCR CDR3 relied on the HTBI primer set. TCRdb re-analysed the multiplex PCR reads in MiXCR, keeping a single row per CDR3 protein. The sample consists of around 700,000 distinct CDR3 sequences, around a third of them appearing once. Sequenced material: blood. The receptors stem from a woman in her forties with Graves' hyperthyroidism.

This clonotype showed up many times. V usage is TRBV11-2 and J usage is TRBJ1-4; the D gene is possibly TRBD1 (5 bases). Trimming removed 5 bases at V and 2 bases at J, with 9 bases between. The germline gives CDR1 SGHAT, CDR2 FQNNGV. CDR3 length: 14 amino acids. The CDR3 protein is CASSPGLTNEKLFF. CDR3 nucleotide sequence: TGTGCCAGCAGCCCGGGGCTGACTAATGAAAAACTGTTTTTT.

The chain carries TRBV6-1 and TRBJ2-7, with 13 bases lining up with TRBD2. From germline, CDR1 is MNHNS and CDR2 SASEGT. The CDR3 consists of 13 residues. V shed 6 bases, J shed 6 bases, and the junction held 2 bases outside the gene matches. The CDR3 DNA is TGTGCCAGCAGGGGACTAGCGGGGCCCGAGCAGTACTTC. Protein: CASRGLAGPEQYF.

This clonotype was seen only a few times. The J gene is TRBJ1-6, the V gene TRBV20-1, with 7 bases lining up with TRBD1. Per the germline V gene, CDR1 is DFQATT and CDR2 is SNEGSKA (reference sequence). Germline trimming cut 0 bases from V and 5 bases from J; bases unmatched to any gene: 7. The CDR3 loop spans 16 amino acids. CDR3 residues: CSARDPQGSDNSPLHF. CDR3 in DNA: TGCAGTGCTAGAGATCCACAGGGGTCAGATAATTCACCCCTCCACTTT.

This clonotype appeared a few times. The chain couples TRBV5-1 to TRBJ1-3; the D gene is possibly TRBD1 (5 bases). Germline V lookup: CDR1 SGHRS, CDR2 YFSETQ. The CDR3 loop spans 17 amino acids. V lost 1 base, J lost 0 bases, and 14 bases lay in between. CDR3 in DNA: TGCGCCAGCAGCTTGTTCGGAGGGGCCAACTCTGGAAACACCATATATTTT. Its protein product is CASSLFGGANSGNTIYF. The full variable domain, rest sourced from reference TRBV5-1 and TRBJ1-3, is KAGVTQTPRYLIKTRGQQVTLSCSPISGHRSVSWYQQTPGQGLQFLFEYFSETQRNKGNFPGRFSGRQFSNSRSEMNVSTLELGDSALYLCASSLFGGANSGNTIYFGEGSWLTVV.

The rearrangement uses TRBV5-1 and TRBJ1-1; TRBD1 is a possible D gene (6 bases). V was shortened by 5 bases and J by 1 base, with 12 bases between the two germline ends. Germline assignment: CDR1 SGHRS and CDR2 YFSETQ. The CDR3 spans 14 residues. CDR3 nucleotide sequence: TGCGCCAGCAGACCGGGGACACCGAACACTGAAGCTTTCTTT. Translation gives CASRPGTPNTEAFF.

There are many counts of this clonotype. The chain has TRBV10-2 and TRBJ1-1, with TRBD1 as a possible D gene (5 bases). Trimming cost V 7 bases and J 1 base, with 25 bases left between them. CDR1 is WSHSY and CDR2 is SAAADI in the germline V gene. This CDR3 is built from 18 residues. Here the CDR3 reads CASKRTRWGLAENTEAFF. In DNA, the CDR3 is TGCGCCAGCAAAAGGACGAGATGGGGACTTGCAGAGAACACTGAAGCTTTCTTT.

The V gene is TRBV20-1, the J gene TRBJ2-5; 10 nucleotides line up with TRBD1. The CDR3 runs to 13 residues. V lost 5 bases to trimming and J lost 3 bases; unmatched junction nucleotides: 3. Germline values: CDR1 DFQATT, CDR2 SNEGSKA (reference sequence). CDR3 sequence: CSALDRGKETQYF. The CDR3 DNA is TGCAGTGCTTTGGACAGGGGGAAAGAGACCCAGTACTTC.

Comments on this clonotype: At one boundary the junction diverges from the germline segment, which might be a read error. V is TRBV20-1 and J is TRBJ1-2; the D gene is possibly TRBD1 (6 bases). Germline V gene lookup returns CDR1 DFQATT and CDR2 SNEGSKA (reference sequence). This CDR3 has 15 residues. CDR3 residues: CSAGDLRGAWNGYTF. DNA for the CDR3: TGCAGTGCTGGAGACCTCCGGGGGGCATGGAATGGCTACACCTTC.

About this clonotype itself: This could be a read error, since a much larger clone is one nucleotide away. V and J are TRBV7-9 and TRBJ1-1; unclear D gene. Trimming removed 2 bases at V and 1 base at J, with 5 bases between. Per germline, CDR1 SEHNR and CDR2 FQNEAQ (reference sequence). This CDR3 is built from 13 residues. The CDR3 coding sequence is TGTGCCAGCAGCTTATATACGAACACTGAAGCTTTCTTT. It specifies CASSLYTNTEAFF.

The sample holds many counts of this clonotype. The chain carries TRBV7-6 and TRBJ1-2; 7 nucleotides match TRBD1. The CDR3 runs to 13 residues. V lost 5 bases and J lost 8; bases outside the gene matches: 8. Germline V gene lookup returns CDR1 SGHVS and CDR2 FNYEAQ. This CDR3 is CASSQSTGSGYTF. The CDR3 DNA sequence: TGTGCCAGCAGCCAATCGACAGGGTCCGGCTACACCTTC.

J is TRBJ2-5 and V is TRBV24-1; possibly TRBD2 for D (6 bases). Germline V gene data show CDR1 as KGHDR and CDR2 as SFDVKD. The CDR3 has 14 amino acids. The CDR3 DNA sequence: TGTGCTAGAGGAGCCCGGGACTCGCAAGAGACCCAGTACTTC. Protein sequence: CARGARDSQETQYF.

The chain uses TRBV12-3 or TRBV12-4 and TRBJ1-2; D not resolved. This CDR3 is built from 13 residues. V gave up 3 bases and J gave up 8 bases, with 13 bases separating them. The CDR3 sequence: CASSFYAVGGYTF. CDR3 DNA: TGTGCCAGCAGTTTTTACGCTGTGGGCGGCTACACCTTC.

The table lists this clonotype with a few counts. J is TRBJ1-5 and V is TRBV9; a possible D gene is TRBD1 (5 bases). The CDR3 totals 17 residues. V gave up 4 bases and J gave up 3 bases, with 20 bases separating them. Germline V lookup: CDR1 SGDLS, CDR2 YYNGEE. CDR3 bases: TGTGCCAGCAGCCAAGATCGGCGACAGAGCTACAATCAGCCCCAGCATTTT. It is translated as CASSQDRRQSYNQPQHF.

This clonotype showed up just a few times. The J gene is TRBJ1-1, the V gene TRBV4-1; 8 bases line up with TRBD1. This CDR3 comprises 15 residues. Looked up from germline, CDR1 is MGHRA and CDR2 is YSYEKL. Trimming removed 4 bases from V and 6 bases from J; junction bases left unmatched: 10. Here the CDR3 DNA reads TGCGCCAGCAGCCTCGTTGGACAGGGAGAACCTGAAGCTTTCTTT. This encodes CASSLVGQGEPEAFF.

In its sample, this clonotype was seen a few times. The chain uses TRBV5-5 and TRBJ1-4; no clear D. Trimming took off 6 bases at V and 3 bases at J, with 6 bases between the two ends. Germline CDR1 and CDR2: SGHKS and YYEKEE (reference sequence). The CDR3 length is 12 residues. The CDR3 DNA reads TGTGCCAGCAAACAGCCTAATGAAAAACTGTTTTTT. Its protein is CASKQPNEKLFF.

This clonotype was recorded many times. The V call is TRBV20-1, the J call TRBJ1-6, with D perhaps matching TRBD1 (6 bases). V was trimmed by 4 bases and J by 7 bases, leaving 23 bases between them. The CDR3 length is 17 residues. Germline CDR1 is DFQATT and CDR2 is SNEGSKA (reference sequence). CDR3 coding DNA: TGCAGTGCTACGGACATTCAGGGCCGTAGGGGGAATTCACCCCTCCACTTT. This sequence encodes CSATDIQGRRGNSPLHF.

There are many counts of this clonotype. V and J are TRBV29-1 and TRBJ2-7; D tentatively reads TRBD1 or TRBD2 (6 bases each). Looked up from germline, CDR1 is SQVTM and CDR2 is ANQGSEA. There are 14 residues in the CDR3. With 4 bases removed from V and 1 base from J, the gap between germline ends came to 14 bases. The CDR3 nucleotides read TGCAGCGTTGGGCGGGACACCCTTTCCTACGAGCAGTACTTC. Protein sequence: CSVGRDTLSYEQYF.

This clonotype was recorded at least ten times. The CDR3 bases are TGTGCCATCAGCGGGGCCACTGAAGCTTTCTTT. Translating gives CAISGATEAFF. The chain has TRBV10-3 and TRBJ1-1; the D gene is possibly TRBD1 (5 bases). Germline assignment: CDR1 ENHRY and CDR2 SYGVKD. This CDR3 region has 11 residues. Trimming took off 6 bases at V and 4 bases at J, with 6 bases between the two ends.

The rearrangement uses TRBV7-9 and TRBJ2-7; D is ambiguous. The J call may be wrong; the DNA end is better matched by TRBJ2-1. There are 14 residues in the CDR3. CDR1 is SEHNR and CDR2 is FQNEAQ in the germline V gene (reference sequence). CDR3 bases: TGTGCCAGCAGCTTAGGCGTCACGGCTGGCGGGCAGTTCTTC. Its protein is CASSLGVTAGGQFF.

Only one count was recorded for this clonotype. The chain couples TRBV7-9 to TRBJ1-1; no reliable D call. Germline values: CDR1 SEHNR, CDR2 FQNEAQ (reference sequence). V lost 8 bases and J 3 bases, leaving 22 bases between the germline ends. This CDR3 spans 16 amino acids. Here the CDR3 DNA reads TGTGCCAGCTCACTCGCGGTTGGCCGATCACACACTGAAGCTTTCTTT. Its protein product is CASSLAVGRSHTEAFF.

This clonotype has a single count. Just one base apart from a much larger clone, this may be a read error. A read error is likely, as this CDR3 ends without the conserved phenylalanine or tryptophan. The chain joins TRBV10-2 to TRBJ1-1; D remains unclear. Germline CDR1 is WSHSY and CDR2 is SAAADI. The length of the CDR3 is 15 residues. The CDR3 nucleotides read TGTGCCAGCAGTCGTCTCCTGACGCGGAACACTGAAGCTTTCCTT. It encodes CASSRLLTRNTEAFL.

DNA for the CDR3: TGTGCCAGTAGTATAGCTATAGGGGCAAAGTACACTGAAGCTTTCTTT. This encodes CASSIAIGAKYTEAFF. The rearrangement links TRBV19 to TRBJ1-1, with a possible D match to TRBD1 (5 bases). Germline loops: CDR1 LNHDA, CDR2 SQIVND (reference sequence). This CDR3 has 16 amino acids. Trimming removed 1 base from V and 3 bases from J, with 15 bases in between. Looking up the rest from reference TRBV19 and TRBJ1-1 gives the full variable domain: DGGITQSPKYLFRKEGQNVTLSCEQNLNHDAMYWYRQDPGQGLRLIYYSQIVNDFQKGDIAEGYSVSREKKESFPLTVTSAQKNPTAFYLCASSIAIGAKYTEAFFGQGTRLTVV.

At least ten counts were recorded for this clonotype. V usage is TRBV4-3 and J usage is TRBJ2-7; 7 bases map to TRBD1. Germline-derived CDR1 and CDR2 are LGHNA and YSLEER. The CDR3 is 15 amino acids. J lost 5 bases, V lost 8 bases, and 15 bases had no gene match. CDR3 protein: CASSTGVTEEDEQYF. In DNA, the CDR3 is TGCGCCAGCTCAACAGGGGTGACTGAGGAAGACGAGCAGTACTTC.

This clonotype was picked up many times. This chain connects TRBV20-1 to TRBJ1-2; TRBD1 is a possible D gene (6 bases). This CDR3 has 11 amino acids. Germline V gene sequence: CDR1 DFQATT, CDR2 SNEGSKA (reference sequence). Deletions cut 1 base from V and 8 bases from J, with 8 bases between. The CDR3 is CSARVGGGYTF. The DNA for the CDR3 is TGCAGTGCTAGAGTAGGGGGAGGCTACACCTTC.

In this sample, this clonotype turned up many times. V and J are TRBV28 and TRBJ2-6, with unresolved D. Trimming removed 3 bases at V and 6 bases at J, with 6 bases between. This CDR3 has 13 amino acids. Germline values: CDR1 MDHEN, CDR2 SYDVKM. The CDR3 sequence is CASSFGAANVLTF. CDR3 nucleotide sequence: TGTGCCAGCAGTTTCGGAGCGGCCAACGTCCTGACTTTC.

This clonotype was found a few times. The chain links TRBV4-3 to TRBJ2-2; TRBD2 agrees at 9 bases. Germline trimming cut 2 bases from V and 4 bases from J; bases unmatched to any gene: 5. Germline CDR1 and CDR2: LGHNA and YSLEER. CDR3 length: 16 amino acids. The DNA for the CDR3 is TGCGCCAGCAGCCAAACGCGAGCGGGAGGCACCGGGGAGCTGTTTTTT. As protein: CASSQTRAGGTGELFF.

The genes are TRBV7-9 and TRBJ2-3; a weak D match, TRBD1 (8 bases). The length of the CDR3 is 16 residues. Trimming removed 2 bases from V and 0 bases from J, with 12 bases in between. Germline lookup yields CDR1 SEHNR and CDR2 FQNEAQ (reference sequence). The CDR3 DNA reads as TGTGCCAGCAGCTTAACAGGGGGGGTGAGCACAGATACGCAGTATTTT. Translated: CASSLTGGVSTDTQYF.

This clonotype was counted only a few times. CDR3 residues: CASSPLNPGPGANEKLFF. The CDR3 DNA is TGTGCCAGCAGCCCACTGAACCCAGGGCCAGGCGCTAATGAAAAACTGTTTTTT. The chain employs TRBV9 and TRBJ1-4; D is perhaps TRBD1 (5 bases). The V end lost 4 bases, the J end lost 3 bases, and 22 bases lay between the germline ends. CDR1 is SGDLS and CDR2 is YYNGEE in the germline V gene. The CDR3 consists of 18 residues.

This clonotype has a count of ten or more. The V and J genes are TRBV7-2 and TRBJ2-5, with a possible D match to TRBD1 (6 bases). V was cut by 4 bases and J by 5 bases, with 8 bases left in between. This CDR3 has 12 residues. Germline V gives CDR1 SGHTA, CDR2 FQGNSA. CDR3 region: CASSWGRETQYF. The CDR3 DNA is TGTGCCAGCAGCTGGGGGCGTGAGACCCAGTACTTC.